One TCR beta chain is described in this entry. This clonotype was seen at least ten times. What this receptor recognizes is not known. Qualities for individual bases were not recorded, and no much larger clone is one base off. The data are from a study of Graves' ophthalmopathy and Graves' hyperthyroidism (dated by TCRdb to the late 2010s). With regard to the full study: Peripheral blood samples were taken at the time of initial diagnosis, before any treatment was given. The study used signatures of the TCR beta repertoire to tell Graves' ophthalmopathy apart from Graves' hyperthyroidism and to predict which patients would progress to ophthalmopathy. In total, 135 blood samples were TCR-sequenced: 40 to 45 ophthalmopathy, some 75 hyperthyroidism and some 17 hyperthyroidism-to-ophthalmopathy patients. To explore V-J signatures that separate ophthalmopathy from hyperthyroidism, a discovery set of more than 95 patients was enrolled, consisting of about 45 with ophthalmopathy and around 57 with stable hyperthyroidism. An independent validation cohort was composed of 18 to 20 hyperthyroidism patients and over 15 patients who later progressed from hyperthyroidism to ophthalmopathy. In six hyperthyroidism patients, the T-cell repertoire of thyroid tissue was compared with the T-cell repertoire of blood. Once sampling was done, hyperthyroidism patients were given methimazole at a starting dose of 30 mg daily, while ophthalmopathy patients were given high-dose intravenous methylprednisolone.

The CDR3 holds 15 amino acids from the cysteine to the phenylalanine. Of all the DNA, just the CDR3 is kept, 45 bases in frame from base 1. V and J lose 5 bases and 2 bases, and a span of 10 bases separates them. CDR1 WSHSY and CDR2 SAAADI were looked up in the germline V gene. For repertoire sequencing, TCR beta CDR3 regions were amplified from RNA transcripts. HTBI primers and the Qiagen OneStep RT-PCR kit were used in a first-round RT-PCR, which was followed by a second-round multiplex PCR, size selection and purification. Sequencing of the libraries was carried out on an Illumina HiSeq2000 in paired-end mode with 100 bp reads. Per the authors' processing: SOAPnuke was used for read processing, and reads with adapters, uncalled bases, a mean Phred below 15, or no exact constant-primer or identifier match were discarded. COPE v1.2.5 was used to merge the high-quality paired reads. Clonotypes were defined as unique nucleotide sequences and were aligned to IMGT TRB V, D and J references using MiTCR v1.1. The analysis was limited to V-J combinations with a frequency above 0.0001, which together covered 99.2% of the repertoires. For each V-J combination, a TCR clonal expansion and chaos score was defined as the ratio of F50 clonal expansion to chaos observed in the TCRdist matrix. Features were reduced by Welch's t-statistics and random forest to about a dozen V-J combinations, which fed a naive Bayes classifier. The similarity between thyroid and blood repertoires was quantified using the Morisita-Horn index. Starting from the raw public reads, TCRdb applied fastp trimming at Q25, assembled clones with MiXCR and retained in-frame beta chains. A single entry per CDR3 protein holds the most common genes and DNA from its merged rows. The V and J calls and clone size are TCRdb's, not the authors'. This sample gives around 600,000 distinct CDR3 sequences in total; about two fifths of them show up just once. Roughly 3.5% of the sample comes from the top ten.

The paper's findings and limits, for the study overall: Ophthalmopathy was separated from stable hyperthyroidism by the 13-signature model with around 88% sensitivity and roughly 83% specificity in cross-validation and with 80%/75% in the test set. No statistical method was used to set the sample size in advance, and the investigators knew which group each participant was assigned to. Among expanded thyroid clonotypes with frequency above 0.001, most also showed up in blood, which suggests that blood repertoires may reflect the thyroid immune response. In validation, the model predicted ophthalmopathy progression with less than 71% sensitivity and about 73% specificity; 12 predicted patients were CT-confirmed with GO in a median of about 7.1 months.

The ophthalmopathy patients had moderately to severely active disease, with a Clinical Activity Score of 3 or higher, a NOSPECS grade of 4 or higher, and a disease duration of less than 3 months. Patients with other autoimmune diseases, uncontrolled infections, pregnancy or lactation were excluded. Diagnosis was based on clinical symptoms, serum thyroxine, TRAb, thyroid ultrasound and orbital computed tomography. PBMCs were isolated from 10 ml of fresh peripheral blood by Ficoll-Paque density gradient centrifugation. Total RNA was extracted using Trizol reagent, and RNA quality was checked on an Agilent 2100 Bioanalyzer.

The chain was built from TRBV10-2 and TRBJ2-6; the D gene remains uncertain. The receptor was isolated from an adult man with Graves' ophthalmopathy. The sequenced sample consisted of peripheral blood. The CDR3 in this case is CASSTDRTGANVLTF. The DNA sequence is TGCGCCAGCAGTACGGACCGAACTGGGGCCAACGTCCTGACTTTC.